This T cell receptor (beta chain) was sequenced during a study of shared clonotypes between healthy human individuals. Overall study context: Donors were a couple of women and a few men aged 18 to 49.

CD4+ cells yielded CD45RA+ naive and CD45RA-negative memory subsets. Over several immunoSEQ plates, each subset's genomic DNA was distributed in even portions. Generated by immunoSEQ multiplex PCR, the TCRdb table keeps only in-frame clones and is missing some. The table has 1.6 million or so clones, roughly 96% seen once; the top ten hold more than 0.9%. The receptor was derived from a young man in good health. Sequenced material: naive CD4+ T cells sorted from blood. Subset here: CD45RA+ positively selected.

CDR3 in amino acids: CASSLSAGLTTSTDTQYF. The CDR3 DNA reads TGTGCCAGCAGCCTCTCAGCGGGGTTGACGACTAGCACAGATACGCAGTATTTT. The rearrangement links TRBV7-2 to TRBJ2-3; TRBD2 aligns across 7 bases. V lost 5 bases to trimming and J lost 0 bases; unmatched junction nucleotides: 14. The CDR3 contains 18 residues. CDR1 is SGHTA and CDR2 is FQGNSA in the germline V gene.